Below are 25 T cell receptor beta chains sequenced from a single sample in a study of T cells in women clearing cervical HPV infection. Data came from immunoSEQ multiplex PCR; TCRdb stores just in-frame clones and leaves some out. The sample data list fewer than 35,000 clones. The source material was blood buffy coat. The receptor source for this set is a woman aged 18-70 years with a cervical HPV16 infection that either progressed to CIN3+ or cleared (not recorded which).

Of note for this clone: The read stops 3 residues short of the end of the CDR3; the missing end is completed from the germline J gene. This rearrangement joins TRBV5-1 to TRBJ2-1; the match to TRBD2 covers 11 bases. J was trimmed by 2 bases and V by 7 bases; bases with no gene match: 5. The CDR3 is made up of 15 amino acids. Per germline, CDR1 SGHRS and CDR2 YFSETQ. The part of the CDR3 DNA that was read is TGCGCCAGCGCTGAGACTAGCGGGACCTACAATGAG. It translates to CASAETSGTYNE. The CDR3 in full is CASAETSGTYNEQFF.

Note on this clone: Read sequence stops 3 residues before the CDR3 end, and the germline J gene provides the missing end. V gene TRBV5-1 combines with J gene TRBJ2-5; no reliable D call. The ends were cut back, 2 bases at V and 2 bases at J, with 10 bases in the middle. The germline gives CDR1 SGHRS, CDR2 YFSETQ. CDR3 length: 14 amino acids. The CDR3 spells CASSFTGVQETQYF. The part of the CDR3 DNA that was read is TGCGCCAGCAGCTTTACCGGTGTACAAGAGACC.

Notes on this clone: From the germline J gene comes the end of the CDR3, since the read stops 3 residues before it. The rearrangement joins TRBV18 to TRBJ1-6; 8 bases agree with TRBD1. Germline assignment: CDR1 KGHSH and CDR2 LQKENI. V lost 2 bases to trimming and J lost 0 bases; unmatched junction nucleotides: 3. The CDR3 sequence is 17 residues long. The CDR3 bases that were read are TGTGCCAGCTCACCAGACAGGGGAATCTCCTATAATTCACCC. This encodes CASSPDRGISYNSP. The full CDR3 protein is CASSPDRGISYNSPLHF.

The chain's CDR3 is CASSLRTGTSDTQYF. CDR3 DNA (partial): TGTGCCAGCAGTTTACGGACAGGGACATCAGATACG. The chain is built from TRBV7-9 and TRBJ2-3; 8 nucleotides align to TRBD1. The read falls 3 residues short of the CDR3 end, and the missing part is taken from the germline J gene. CDR1 SEHNR and CDR2 FQNEAQ come from the germline V gene (reference sequence). This CDR3 region has 15 residues. The J segment lost 4 bases and the V segment lost 6 bases, leaving 9 bases of the junction unmatched.

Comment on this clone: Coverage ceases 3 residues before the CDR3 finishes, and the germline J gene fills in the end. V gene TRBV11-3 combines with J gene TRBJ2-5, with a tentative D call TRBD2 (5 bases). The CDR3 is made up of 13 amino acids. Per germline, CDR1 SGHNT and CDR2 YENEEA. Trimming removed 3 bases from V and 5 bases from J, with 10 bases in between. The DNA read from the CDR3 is TGTGCCAGCAGCTTTAGCGTAGGCGAGACC. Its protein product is CASSFSVGET. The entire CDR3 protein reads CASSFSVGETQYF.

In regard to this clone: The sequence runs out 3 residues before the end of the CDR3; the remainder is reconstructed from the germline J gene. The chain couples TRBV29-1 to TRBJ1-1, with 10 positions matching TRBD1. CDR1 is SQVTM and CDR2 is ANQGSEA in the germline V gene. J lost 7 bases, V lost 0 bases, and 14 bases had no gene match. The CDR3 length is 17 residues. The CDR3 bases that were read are TGCAGCGTTGAAGATAGAGGGGGGACAGGGGCGTTTGGTGAA. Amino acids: CSVEDRGGTGAFGE. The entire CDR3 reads CSVEDRGGTGAFGEAFF.

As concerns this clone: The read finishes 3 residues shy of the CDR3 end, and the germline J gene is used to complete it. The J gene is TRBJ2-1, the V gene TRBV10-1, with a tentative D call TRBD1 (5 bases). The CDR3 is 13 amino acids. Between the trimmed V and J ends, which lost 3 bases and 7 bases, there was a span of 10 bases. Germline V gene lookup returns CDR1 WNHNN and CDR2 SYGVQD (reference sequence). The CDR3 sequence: CASSEGVRNEQFF. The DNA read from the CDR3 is TGCGCCAGCAGTGAAGGGGTGAGGAATGAG.

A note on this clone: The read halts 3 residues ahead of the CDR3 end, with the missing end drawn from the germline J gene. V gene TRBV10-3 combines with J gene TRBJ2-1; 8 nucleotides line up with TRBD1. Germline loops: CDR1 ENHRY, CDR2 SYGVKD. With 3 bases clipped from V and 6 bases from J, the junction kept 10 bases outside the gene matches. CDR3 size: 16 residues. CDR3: CAISELQGGPGNEQFF. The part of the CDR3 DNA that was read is TGTGCCATCAGTGAACTACAGGGGGGTCCCGGCAATGAG.

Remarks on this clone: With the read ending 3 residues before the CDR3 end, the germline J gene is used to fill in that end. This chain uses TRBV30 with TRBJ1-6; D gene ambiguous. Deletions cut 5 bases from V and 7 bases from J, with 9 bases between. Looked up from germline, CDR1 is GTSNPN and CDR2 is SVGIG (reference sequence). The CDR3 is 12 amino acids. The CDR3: CAWGQENSPLHF. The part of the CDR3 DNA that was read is TGTGCCTGGGGGCAGGAGAATTCACCC.

The CDR3 loop reads CASRLGTVNSPLHF. The sequenced part of the CDR3 DNA is TGTGCCAGCAGACTCGGGACAGTAAATTCACCC. This rearrangement joins TRBV6-2 or TRBV6-3 to TRBJ1-6; TRBD1 aligns across 7 bases. The CDR3 end lies 3 residues beyond the end of the read and is filled in from the germline J gene. The germline V gene encodes CDR1 MNHEY and CDR2 SVGEGT. Losses at the gene ends were 6 bases for V and 7 bases for J; bases not matched to a gene: 6. The CDR3 is 14 residues long.

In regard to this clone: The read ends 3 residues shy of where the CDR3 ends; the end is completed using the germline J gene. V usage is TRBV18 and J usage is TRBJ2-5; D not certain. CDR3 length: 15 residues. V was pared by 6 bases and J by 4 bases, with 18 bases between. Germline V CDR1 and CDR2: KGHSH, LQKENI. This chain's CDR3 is CASSLQRSPPETQYF. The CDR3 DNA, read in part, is TGTGCCAGCTCCCTCCAGCGTTCTCCCCCAGAGACC.

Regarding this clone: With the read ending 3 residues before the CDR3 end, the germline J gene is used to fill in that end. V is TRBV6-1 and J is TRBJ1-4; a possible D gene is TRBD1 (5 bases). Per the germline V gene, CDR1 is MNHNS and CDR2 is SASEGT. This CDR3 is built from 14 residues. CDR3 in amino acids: CASSAGPYNSPLFF. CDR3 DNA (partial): TGTGCCAGCAGTGCAGGGCCTTATAATTCACCA.

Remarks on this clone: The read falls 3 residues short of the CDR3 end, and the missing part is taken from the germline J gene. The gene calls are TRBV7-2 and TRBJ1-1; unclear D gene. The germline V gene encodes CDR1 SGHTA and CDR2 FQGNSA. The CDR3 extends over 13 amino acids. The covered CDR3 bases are TGTGCCAGCAGCTTAAGCAGGTCAAAGGTG. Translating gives CASSLSRSKV. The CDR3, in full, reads CASSLSRSKVAFF.

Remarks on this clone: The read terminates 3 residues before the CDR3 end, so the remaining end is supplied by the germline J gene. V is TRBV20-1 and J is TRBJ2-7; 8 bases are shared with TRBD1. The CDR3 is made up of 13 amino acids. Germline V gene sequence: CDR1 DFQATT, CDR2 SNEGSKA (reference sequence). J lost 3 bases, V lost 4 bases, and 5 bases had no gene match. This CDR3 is CSANGQGHYEQYF. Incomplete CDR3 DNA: TGCAGTGCTAACGGACAGGGCCACTACGAG.

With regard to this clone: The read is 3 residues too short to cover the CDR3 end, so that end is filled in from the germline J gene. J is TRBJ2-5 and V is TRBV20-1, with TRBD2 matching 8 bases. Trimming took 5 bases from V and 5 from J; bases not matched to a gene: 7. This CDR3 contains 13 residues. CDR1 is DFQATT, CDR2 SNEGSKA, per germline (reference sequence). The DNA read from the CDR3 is TGCAGTGCTCAGGGAGCGGGAGAGGAGACC. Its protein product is CSAQGAGEET. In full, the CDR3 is CSAQGAGEETQYF.

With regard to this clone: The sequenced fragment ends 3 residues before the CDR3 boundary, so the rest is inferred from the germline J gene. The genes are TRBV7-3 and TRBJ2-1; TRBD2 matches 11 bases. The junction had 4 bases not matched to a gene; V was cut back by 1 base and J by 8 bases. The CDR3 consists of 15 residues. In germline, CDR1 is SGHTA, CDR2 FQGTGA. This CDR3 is CASSLNSGGAYEQFF. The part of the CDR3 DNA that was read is TGTGCCAGCAGCTTAAATAGCGGGGGGGCCTATGAG.

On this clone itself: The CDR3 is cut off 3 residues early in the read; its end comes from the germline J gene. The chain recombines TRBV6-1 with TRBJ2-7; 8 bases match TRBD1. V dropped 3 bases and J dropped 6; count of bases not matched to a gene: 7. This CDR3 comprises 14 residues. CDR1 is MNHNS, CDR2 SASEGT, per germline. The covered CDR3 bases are TGTGCCAGCAGTGACGAACAGGGGGTATCCGAG. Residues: CASSDEQGVSE. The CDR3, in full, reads CASSDEQGVSEQYF.

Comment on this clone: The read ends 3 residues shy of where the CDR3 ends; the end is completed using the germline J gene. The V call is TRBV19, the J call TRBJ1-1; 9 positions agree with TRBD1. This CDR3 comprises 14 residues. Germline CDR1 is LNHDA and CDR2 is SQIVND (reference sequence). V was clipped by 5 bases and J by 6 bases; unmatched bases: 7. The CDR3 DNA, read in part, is TGTGCCAGTAGTCCGGGGGACAGGGAACCTGAA. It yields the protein CASSPGDREPE. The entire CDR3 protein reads CASSPGDREPEAFF.

CDR3: CASSQDGSTGANEKLFF. CDR3 DNA, as far as it was read: TGCGCCAGCAGCCAAGATGGATCGACAGGGGCTAATGAAAAA. This sequence joins TRBV4-1 and TRBJ1-4; 8 nucleotides line up with TRBD1. The CDR3 goes on 3 residues after the read ends, and that part is filled in from the germline J gene. This CDR3 contains 17 residues. CDR1 is MGHRA and CDR2 is YSYEKL in the germline V gene. V lost 0 bases, J lost 3 bases, and 6 bases stayed unmatched.

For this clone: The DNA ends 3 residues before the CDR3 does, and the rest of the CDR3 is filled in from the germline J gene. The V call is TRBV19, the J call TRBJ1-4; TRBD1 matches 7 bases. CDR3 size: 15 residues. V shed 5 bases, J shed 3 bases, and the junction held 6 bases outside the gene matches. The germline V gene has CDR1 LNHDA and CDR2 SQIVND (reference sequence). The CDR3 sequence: CASSAQGVANEKLFF. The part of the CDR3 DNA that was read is TGTGCCAGTAGTGCCCAGGGGGTTGCTAATGAAAAA. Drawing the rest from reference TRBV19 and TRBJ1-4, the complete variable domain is DGGITQSPKYLFRKEGQNVTLSCEQNLNHDAMYWYRQDPGQGLRLIYYSQIVNDFQKGDIAEGYSVSREKKESFPLTVTSAQKNPTAFYLCASSAQGVANEKLFFGSGTQLSVL.

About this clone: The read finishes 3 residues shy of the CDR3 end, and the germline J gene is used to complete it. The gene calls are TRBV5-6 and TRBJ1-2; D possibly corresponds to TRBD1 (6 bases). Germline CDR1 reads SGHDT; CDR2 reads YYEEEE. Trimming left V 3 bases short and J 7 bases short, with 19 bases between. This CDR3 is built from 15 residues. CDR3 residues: CASSWSTGRTGGYTF. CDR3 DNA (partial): TGTGCCAGCAGCTGGTCCACAGGGAGGACGGGTGGC. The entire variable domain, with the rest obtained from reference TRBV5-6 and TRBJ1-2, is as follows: DAGVTQSPTHLIKTRGQQVTLRCSPKSGHDTVSWYQQALGQGPQFIFQYYEEEERQRGNFPDRFSGHQFPNYSSELNVNALLLGDSALYLCASSWSTGRTGGYTFGSGTRLTVV.

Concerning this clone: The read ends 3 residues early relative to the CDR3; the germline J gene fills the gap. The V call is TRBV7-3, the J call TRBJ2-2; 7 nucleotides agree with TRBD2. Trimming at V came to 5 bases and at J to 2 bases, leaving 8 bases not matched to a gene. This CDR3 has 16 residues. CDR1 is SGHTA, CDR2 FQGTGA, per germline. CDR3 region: CASSRPSGENTGELFF. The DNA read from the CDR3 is TGTGCCAGCAGCAGGCCTAGCGGAGAAAACACCGGGGAG.

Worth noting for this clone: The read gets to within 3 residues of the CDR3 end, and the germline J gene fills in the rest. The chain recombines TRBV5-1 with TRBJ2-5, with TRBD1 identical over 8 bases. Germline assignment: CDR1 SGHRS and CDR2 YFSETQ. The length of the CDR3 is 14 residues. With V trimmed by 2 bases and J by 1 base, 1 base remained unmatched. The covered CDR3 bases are TGCGCCAGCAGCTTCGGACAGGGCCAAGAGACC. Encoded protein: CASSFGQGQET. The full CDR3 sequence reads CASSFGQGQETQYF. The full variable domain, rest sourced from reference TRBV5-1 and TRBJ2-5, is KAGVTQTPRYLIKTRGQQVTLSCSPISGHRSVSWYQQTPGQGLQFLFEYFSETQRNKGNFPGRFSGRQFSNSRSEMNVSTLELGDSALYLCASSFGQGQETQYFGPGTRLLVL.

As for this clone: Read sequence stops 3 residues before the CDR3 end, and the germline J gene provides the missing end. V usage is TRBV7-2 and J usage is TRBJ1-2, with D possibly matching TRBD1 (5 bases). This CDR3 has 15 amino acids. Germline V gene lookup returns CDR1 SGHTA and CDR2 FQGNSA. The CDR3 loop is CASSLGSGRLYDYTF. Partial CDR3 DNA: TGTGCCAGCAGCTTAGGTTCAGGGCGCCTCTACGAC.

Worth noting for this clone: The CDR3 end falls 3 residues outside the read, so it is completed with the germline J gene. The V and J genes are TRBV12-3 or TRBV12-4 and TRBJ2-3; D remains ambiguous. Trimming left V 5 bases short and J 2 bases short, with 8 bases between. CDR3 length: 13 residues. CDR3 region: CASSQRHTDTQYF. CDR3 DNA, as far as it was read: TGTGCCAGCAGTCAACGACACACAGATACG.